This entry lists 4 T cell receptor beta chains sequenced from one sample in a study. This table comes from immunoSEQ multiplex PCR, and its TCRdb copy is limited to in-frame clones, with some not included. This sample has around 54,000 clones, with over 90% found just once. Material: PBMCs. These receptors all come from a man aged 40-50 years with rheumatoid arthritis.

The chain combines TRBV5-1 with TRBJ2-2, with D perhaps assigned TRBD1 or TRBD2 (6 bases each). Germline V lookup: CDR1 SGHRS, CDR2 YFSETQ. The CDR3 sequence is 16 residues long. Deletions cut 5 bases from V and 4 bases from J, with 18 bases between. CDR3 DNA: TGCGCCAGCAGTTGGGGGGCTACCCCGGGCACCGGGGAGCTGTTTTTT. This gives the protein CASSWGATPGTGELFF.

The genes are TRBV5-6 and TRBJ1-2, with 11 bases lining up with TRBD1. The CDR3 extends over 16 amino acids. V was clipped by 1 base and J by 4 bases; unmatched bases: 6. Germline values: CDR1 SGHDT, CDR2 YYEEEE. The CDR3 DNA sequence: TGTGCCAGCAGCTTGTTGGACAGGGGGCACGGCTATGGCTACACCTTC. Translating it yields CASSLLDRGHGYGYTF. Looking up the rest from reference TRBV5-6 and TRBJ1-2 gives the full variable domain: DAGVTQSPTHLIKTRGQQVTLRCSPKSGHDTVSWYQQALGQGPQFIFQYYEEEERQRGNFPDRFSGHQFPNYSSELNVNALLLGDSALYLCASSLLDRGHGYGYTFGSGTRLTVV.

V is TRBV7-9 and J is TRBJ2-7, with D hard to call. Trimming cost V 1 base and J 6 bases, with 7 bases left between them. From germline, CDR1 is SEHNR and CDR2 FQNEAQ (reference sequence). The CDR3 length is 12 residues. The chain's CDR3 is CASSLGVGEQYF. CDR3 in DNA: TGTGCCAGCAGCTTAGGAGTCGGCGAGCAGTACTTC.

The CDR3 DNA follows: TGTGCCACCAGACGACTAGAAAAGTCCTACGAGCAGTACTTC. The encoded protein is CATRRLEKSYEQYF. The rearrangement links TRBV10-3 to TRBJ2-7; weak D call: TRBD2 (6 bases). Germline V gene lookup returns CDR1 ENHRY and CDR2 SYGVKD. V was shortened by 10 bases and J by 1 base, with 17 bases between the two germline ends. The CDR3 extends over 14 amino acids.